This entry is about one TCR beta chain. Its cognate antigen is unknown. Germline assignment: CDR1 MNHEY and CDR2 SVGAGI. The CDR3 runs to 14 residues. V dropped 4 bases and J dropped 0 bases, with 10 bases sitting between them. The method was immunoSEQ multiplex PCR; TCRdb's version includes in-frame clones alone and lacks a portion of them. The sample lists more than 4,500 clones; approximately 67% were seen once. The entry originates in a study of CD8 T cell repertoires and HIV-1 epitope variants. Study summary: T cells were stimulated with Twenty-five Gag and Nef peptides separately. Epitopes were three Gag families plus Nef HW9 and YT9. General study findings and limits: Nef KF9 drew roughly 5 clonotypes and HW9 one, without TAALDMSHF responses.

This chain uses TRBV6-5 with TRBJ2-7; TRBD1 might be the D (6 bases). Sample: cultured CD8+ T cells derived from PBMCs. The origin of this receptor is a male donor with HIV. The CDR3 sequence is CASSSDSRSYEQYF. In nucleotides, the CDR3 is TGTGCCAGCAGTTCGGACAGTCGCTCCTACGAGCAGTACTTC.